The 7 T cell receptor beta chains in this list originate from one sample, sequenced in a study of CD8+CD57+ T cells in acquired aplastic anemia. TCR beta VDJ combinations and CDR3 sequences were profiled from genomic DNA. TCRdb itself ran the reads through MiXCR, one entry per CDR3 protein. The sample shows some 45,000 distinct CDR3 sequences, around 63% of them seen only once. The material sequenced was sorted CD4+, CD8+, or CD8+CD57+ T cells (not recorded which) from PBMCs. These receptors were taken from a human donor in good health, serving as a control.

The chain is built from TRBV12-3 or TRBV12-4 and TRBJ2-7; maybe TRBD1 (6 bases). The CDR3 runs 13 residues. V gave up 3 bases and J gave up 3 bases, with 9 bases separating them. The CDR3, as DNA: TGTGCCAGCAGTTTTCTGGACAGCTACGAGCAGTACTTC. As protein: CASSFLDSYEQYF.

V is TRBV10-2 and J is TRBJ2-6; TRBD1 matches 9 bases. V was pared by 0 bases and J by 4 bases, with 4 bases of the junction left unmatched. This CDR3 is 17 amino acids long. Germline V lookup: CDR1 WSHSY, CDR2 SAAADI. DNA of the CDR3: TGCGCCAGCAGTGAGTCGAGGACAGGGGCAGGGGCCAACGTCCTGACTTTC. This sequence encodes CASSESRTGAGANVLTF.

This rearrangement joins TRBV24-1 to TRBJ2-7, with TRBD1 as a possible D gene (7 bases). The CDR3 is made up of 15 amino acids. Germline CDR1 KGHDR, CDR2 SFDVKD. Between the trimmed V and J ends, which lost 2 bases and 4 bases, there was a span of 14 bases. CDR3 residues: CATSDWEQGRYEQYF. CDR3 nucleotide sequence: TGTGCCACCAGTGATTGGGAACAGGGGAGGTACGAGCAGTACTTC.

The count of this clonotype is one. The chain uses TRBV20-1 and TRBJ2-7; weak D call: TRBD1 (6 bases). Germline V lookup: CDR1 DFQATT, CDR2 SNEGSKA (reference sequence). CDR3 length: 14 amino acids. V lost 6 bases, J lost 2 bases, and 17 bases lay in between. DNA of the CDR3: TGCAGTGCCCCGGCGGACAGAGAACCCTACGAGCAGTACTTC. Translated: CSAPADREPYEQYF.

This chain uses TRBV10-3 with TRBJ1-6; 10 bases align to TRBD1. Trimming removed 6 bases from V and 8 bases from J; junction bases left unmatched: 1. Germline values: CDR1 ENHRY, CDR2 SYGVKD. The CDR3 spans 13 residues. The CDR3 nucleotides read TGTGCCATCAGCGGGACAGGGGATTCACCCCTCCACTTT. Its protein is CAISGTGDSPLHF.

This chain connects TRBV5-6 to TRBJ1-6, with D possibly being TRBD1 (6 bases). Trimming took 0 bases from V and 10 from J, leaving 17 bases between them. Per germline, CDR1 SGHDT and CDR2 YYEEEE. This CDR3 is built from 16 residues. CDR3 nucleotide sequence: TGTGCCAGCAGCTTGGCGGTAAGGCAGGGGCAGTCACCCCTCCACTTT. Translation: CASSLAVRQGQSPLHF.

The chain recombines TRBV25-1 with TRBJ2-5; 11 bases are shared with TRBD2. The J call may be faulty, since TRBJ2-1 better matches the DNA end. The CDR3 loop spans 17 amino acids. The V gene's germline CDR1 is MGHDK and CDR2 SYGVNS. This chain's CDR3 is CASRLAGDSSSYNEQFF. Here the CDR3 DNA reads TGTGCCAGCAGACTAGCGGGGGATTCCAGCTCCTACAATGAGCAGTTCTTC.